The 25 T cell receptor beta chains presented below share a single source sample, sequenced in a study of blood T cell repertoires in COVID-19. Measured with immunoSEQ multiplex PCR; TCRdb has only the in-frame clones, and not every one. This table has about 120,000 clones, over 70% appearing once. The specimen sequenced was peripheral blood. These receptors came from a man in his fifties with acute or convalescent COVID-19.

J is TRBJ2-2 and V is TRBV5-1; 12 bases fit TRBD1. The CDR3 is 16 amino acids. V dropped 5 bases and J dropped 2; count of bases not matched to a gene: 4. Germline V gene lookup returns CDR1 SGHRS and CDR2 YFSETQ. In DNA, the CDR3 is TGCGCCAGCAGTGACGGGACAGGGGGCAACACCGGGGAGCTGTTTTTT. It specifies CASSDGTGGNTGELFF.

J is TRBJ2-5 and V is TRBV6-5; 7 bases are shared with TRBD2. Germline CDR1 is MNHEY and CDR2 is SVGAGI. Unmatched junction bases numbered 9, after V lost 6 bases and J lost 2 bases. This CDR3 is 15 amino acids long. The CDR3 is CASRGSGGKQETQYF. The DNA for the CDR3 is TGTGCCAGCAGGGGGTCGGGGGGTAAACAAGAGACCCAGTACTTC.

The V gene is TRBV10-3, the J gene TRBJ2-3; TRBD1 is a possible D gene (6 bases). Germline V gene lookup returns CDR1 ENHRY and CDR2 SYGVKD. There are 14 residues in the CDR3. V gave up 10 bases and J gave up 0 bases, with 14 bases separating them. The CDR3 reads CATNPQGSTDTQYF. For the CDR3, the DNA is TGTGCCACCAACCCACAGGGAAGCACAGATACGCAGTATTTT.

The rearrangement uses TRBV3-1 (or the pseudogene TRBV3-2) and TRBJ2-2; D is perhaps TRBD2 (5 bases). Germline CDR1 reads LGHDT; CDR2 reads YNNKEL (reference sequence). The germline V and J ends were trimmed by 0 bases and 4 bases, with 9 bases remaining between them. The CDR3 sequence is 15 residues long. The CDR3 loop reads CASSQDGLATGELFF. DNA for the CDR3: TGTGCCAGCAGCCAAGACGGACTTGCCACCGGGGAGCTGTTTTTT.

The chain carries TRBV6-5 and TRBJ1-4, with D perhaps matching TRBD1 (6 bases). V gave up 6 bases and J gave up 0 bases, with 8 bases separating them. The CDR3 has 14 amino acids. Germline-derived CDR1 and CDR2 are MNHEY and SVGAGI. CDR3 loop: CASRTGSTNEKLFF. DNA for the CDR3: TGTGCCAGCAGGACAGGTTCAACTAATGAAAAACTGTTTTTT.

The chain is built from TRBV18 and TRBJ1-2; D might be TRBD1 (6 bases). Trimming took off 1 base at V and 6 bases at J, with 9 bases between the two ends. This CDR3 has 13 residues. Germline V CDR1 and CDR2: KGHSH, LQKENI. This CDR3 reads CASSPQGENGYTF. The CDR3 region has the DNA TGTGCCAGCTCACCACAGGGGGAGAATGGCTACACCTTC.

The CDR3 DNA follows: TGCGCCAGCACCGAGCGGGGAACTGGAAACACCATATATTTT. It encodes CASTERGTGNTIYF. The chain links TRBV5-1 to TRBJ1-3; D is ambiguous. Germline V gene data show CDR1 as SGHRS and CDR2 as YFSETQ. With 6 bases removed from V and 2 bases from J, the gap between germline ends came to 12 bases. The CDR3 loop spans 14 amino acids. Full variable domain (outside the CDR3, taken from reference TRBV5-1 and TRBJ1-3): KAGVTQTPRYLIKTRGQQVTLSCSPISGHRSVSWYQQTPGQGLQFLFEYFSETQRNKGNFPGRFSGRQFSNSRSEMNVSTLELGDSALYLCASTERGTGNTIYFGEGSWLTVV.

This clone has a single count. The chain combines TRBV4-1 with TRBJ1-5; D unclear. This CDR3 spans 13 amino acids. Germline values: CDR1 MGHRA, CDR2 YSYEKL. V dropped 3 bases and J dropped 5 bases, with 8 bases sitting between them. DNA for the CDR3: TGCGCCAGCAGCCAGCAGGAATATCAGCCCCAGCATTTT. Residues: CASSQQEYQPQHF.

The chain's CDR3 is CATTSTGDGGYTF. DNA for the CDR3: TGTGCCACCACCTCCACAGGGGATGGTGGCTACACCTTC. The chain is built from TRBV15 and TRBJ1-2, with 7 bases identical to TRBD1. Germline-derived CDR1 and CDR2 are LNHNV and YYDKDF (reference sequence). CDR3 length equals 13 residues. The junction had 9 bases not matched to a gene; V was cut back by 7 bases and J by 7 bases.

The rearrangement links TRBV11-3 to TRBJ2-3, with 11 bases aligning to TRBD1. The CDR3 is made up of 15 amino acids. Germline trimming cut 3 bases from V and 3 bases from J; bases unmatched to any gene: 2. Looked up from germline, CDR1 is SGHNT and CDR2 is YENEEA. The CDR3 coding sequence is TGTGCCAGCAGCTTTGGGACAGGGGGTACAGATACGCAGTATTTT. It encodes CASSFGTGGTDTQYF.

The chain uses TRBV6-5 and TRBJ1-6; D is unclear. The CDR3 has 14 residues. Trimming stripped 6 bases from V and 10 bases from J, with 16 bases between. The germline CDR1 and CDR2 sequences are MNHEY and SVGAGI. The CDR3 loop is CASRPDGRRSPLHF. CDR3 DNA sequence: TGTGCCAGCAGACCTGACGGGAGGAGATCACCCCTCCACTTT.

This clone was picked up one time. The V gene is TRBV19, the J gene TRBJ2-7; the D gene is possibly TRBD1 (7 bases). This CDR3 spans 15 amino acids. Germline CDR1 LNHDA, CDR2 SQIVND (reference sequence). V was cut by 3 bases and J by 6 bases, with 18 bases left in between. In nucleotides, the CDR3 is TGTGCCAGTAGTATTTTTGGCAGGGGGGACTCCGAGCAGTACTTC. It yields the protein CASSIFGRGDSEQYF.

This clone was counted a few times. The chain is built from TRBV24-1 and TRBJ1-2; a weak D match, TRBD1 (6 bases). The V end lost 4 bases, the J end lost 4 bases, and 15 bases lay between the germline ends. CDR3 size: 15 residues. Per the germline V gene, CDR1 is KGHDR and CDR2 is SFDVKD. The CDR3 region has the DNA TGTGCCACCAGTGACCCGACAGGTGGATTCTATGGCTACACCTTC. This translates into CATSDPTGGFYGYTF.

CDR3 protein: CSVGRQGTDTQYF. The CDR3 DNA reads as TGCAGCGTTGGGCGACAGGGAACAGATACGCAGTATTTT. The rearrangement links TRBV29-1 to TRBJ2-3, with 7 bases aligning to TRBD1. Germline CDR1 is SQVTM and CDR2 is ANQGSEA. This CDR3 comprises 13 residues. The trim removed 4 bases at V and 3 bases at J, leaving 4 bases unmatched.

This sequence joins TRBV4-1 and TRBJ1-4; the match to TRBD1 covers 9 bases. CDR3 length equals 16 residues. Germline V lookup: CDR1 MGHRA, CDR2 YSYEKL. After removal of 3 bases from V and 5 bases from J, the junction contained 7 bases not matched to a gene. The CDR3 DNA reads TGCGCCAGCAGCCAGGCTACAGGGGGCCGGAATGAAAAACTGTTTTTT. The encoded protein is CASSQATGGRNEKLFF.

The chain combines TRBV9 with TRBJ1-2, with 7 bases aligning to TRBD1. With V trimmed by 3 bases and J by 3 bases, 14 bases remained unmatched. CDR1 and CDR2 (germline): SGDLS, YYNGEE. There are 17 residues in the CDR3. Here the CDR3 DNA reads TGTGCCAGCAGCGCTCACCGGGACAGCTCAATCTACTATGGCTACACCTTC. Amino acid sequence: CASSAHRDSSIYYGYTF.

The chain has TRBV6-5 and TRBJ1-1; 9 positions agree with TRBD1. In germline, CDR1 is MNHEY, CDR2 SVGAGI. The CDR3 covers 12 residues. The J segment lost 4 bases and the V segment lost 6 bases, leaving 0 bases of the junction unmatched. The CDR3 loop is CASRTGGTEAFF. The DNA of the CDR3 is TGTGCCAGCAGGACAGGGGGCACTGAAGCTTTCTTT.

The chain combines TRBV5-1 with TRBJ2-1, with 7 bases identical to TRBD2. The V segment lost 1 base and the J segment 6 bases; nucleotides outside the gene matches: 1. CDR1 and CDR2 (germline): SGHRS, YFSETQ. CDR3 length: 13 residues. The CDR3 sequence: CASSLRGVNEQFF. In DNA, the CDR3 is TGCGCCAGCAGCTTGCGGGGGGTCAATGAGCAGTTCTTC.

V and J are TRBV5-6 and TRBJ1-4; 12 nucleotides agree with TRBD1. CDR1 and CDR2 from the germline V gene are SGHDT and YYEEEE. With 2 bases clipped from V and 6 bases from J, the junction kept 5 bases outside the gene matches. This CDR3 has 16 amino acids. The CDR3 DNA reads TGTGCCAGCAGCTTAGATAGGGACAGGGGGCATGAAAAACTGTTTTTT. Amino acids: CASSLDRDRGHEKLFF.

V is TRBV30 and J is TRBJ2-5; possibly TRBD2 for D (5 bases). The CDR3 spans 15 residues. Trimming pared 2 bases from V and 9 bases from J, leaving 22 bases between. Germline V gene data show CDR1 as GTSNPN and CDR2 as SVGIG (reference sequence). CDR3 DNA sequence: TGTGCCTGGAGTCCCTACCGGACTGGCCCCCGGGCCCAGTACTTC. This sequence encodes CAWSPYRTGPRAQYF.

This clone was observed a few times. V gene TRBV5-1 combines with J gene TRBJ1-2; TRBD1 is a possible D gene (6 bases). Germline V CDR1 and CDR2: SGHRS, YFSETQ. The CDR3 spans 16 residues. Trimming shortened V by 0 bases and J by 2 bases, and 14 bases separated the two germline ends. In DNA form, the CDR3 reads TGCGCCAGCAGCTTGGGGACAGATACCACAAACTATGGCTACACCTTC. This translates into CASSLGTDTTNYGYTF.

This clone was observed a handful of times. The V call is TRBV7-3, the J call TRBJ2-7; a possible D gene is TRBD1 (5 bases). Trimming took 5 bases from V and 5 from J, leaving 16 bases between them. This CDR3 region has 14 residues. Looked up from germline, CDR1 is SGHTA and CDR2 is FQGTGA. CDR3 sequence: CASSLGQGYDEQYF. The CDR3 region has the DNA TGTGCCAGCAGCCTAGGTCAGGGATACGACGAGCAGTACTTC.

The CDR3 is CASSRYRTGSYEQYF. For the CDR3, the DNA is TGTGCCAGCAGCCGATACAGGACAGGGTCCTACGAGCAGTACTTC. The rearrangement links TRBV28 to TRBJ2-7, with 8 bases fitting TRBD1. V gave up 6 bases and J gave up 1 base; unmatched junction bases: 8. The CDR3 extends over 15 amino acids. Germline-derived CDR1 and CDR2 are MDHEN and SYDVKM. The whole variable domain, filled in from reference TRBV28 and TRBJ2-7, reads DVKVTQSSRYLVKRTGEKVFLECVQDMDHENMFWYRQDPGLGLRLIYFSYDVKMKEKGDIPEGYSVSREKKERFSLILESASTNQTSMYLCASSRYRTGSYEQYFGPGTRLTVT.

A note on this clone: Other DNA sequences in this sample translate to the same CDR3. The V gene is TRBV11-2, the J gene TRBJ2-7; the D gene is possibly TRBD1 (5 bases). Trimming cost V 0 bases and J 4 bases, with 13 bases left between them. The CDR3 has 15 amino acids. Germline CDR1 is SGHAT and CDR2 is FQNNGV. The CDR3 DNA reads TGTGCCAGCAGCTTAGATTCCCAGGGTACGTACGAGCAGTACGTC. This codes for CASSLDSQGTYEQYV.

This clone was counted at least ten times. The chain uses TRBV9 and TRBJ2-3, with 7 bases identical to TRBD1. The CDR3 covers 15 residues. Unmatched junction bases numbered 7, after V lost 4 bases and J lost 2 bases. From germline, CDR1 is SGDLS and CDR2 YYNGEE. CDR3 DNA sequence: TGTGCCAGCAGCCCGCCACAGGGGATCACAGATACGCAGTATTTT. Translating it yields CASSPPQGITDTQYF.